A selection of T cell receptor beta chains follows, all from one sample in a study of T cells in Graves' hyperthyroidism and ophthalmopathy. TCRdb recomputed calls from the multiplex PCR reads with MiXCR, one row per CDR3 protein. Among 250,000 to 300,000 distinct CDR3 sequences listed, approximately 12% were seen once. The specimen sequenced was blood. Every receptor here comes from a woman aged 25 to 39 with Graves' hyperthyroidism that later progressed to Graves' ophthalmopathy. CDR3s include the opening cysteine and the closing phenylalanine or tryptophan. Each record gives: V gene, J gene, clone size, D gene, CDR3 length, CDR3 DNA, CDR3 protein. A D gene is named only where the DNA matches it firmly. Only part of the rows carry a size: once, few, many, or a class if the clone is expanded.

TRBV4-2	TRBJ2-3	.	TRBD2	13	TGTGCCAGCAGCCAAGACGCTAGCGGGGGACAGTATTTT	CASSQDASGGQYF
TRBV12-3/TRBV12-4	TRBJ2-7	many	.	15	TGTGCCAGCAGTTTGGGCAGCATACTTTTCTGGGAGCAGTACTTC	CASSLGSILFWEQYF
TRBV20-1	TRBJ2-1	many	TRBD2	12	TGCAGTGCTGGGCAAATAGGACTAGCCCTGTTCTTC	CSAGQIGLALFF
TRBV28	TRBJ2-1	many	TRBD2	16	TGTGCCAGCAGTACGTTACTAGCGGGGATTTATAATGAGCAGTTCTTC	CASSTLLAGIYNEQFF
TRBV4-1	TRBJ2-2	many	.	15	TGCGCCAGCAGCCAAGGGCAGGGGCATACCGGGGAGCTGTTTTTT	CASSQGQGHTGELFF
TRBV7-9	TRBJ2-7	many	TRBD2	14	TGTGCCAGCAGCCCGCGGGGACTACCCGACGAGCAGTACTTC	CASSPRGLPDEQYF
TRBV19	TRBJ1-5	.	.	15	TGTGCCAGTAGTATCTCCCAGGTCTCCAATCAGCCCCAGCATTTT	CASSISQVSNQPQHF
TRBV20-1	TRBJ1-1	.	.	14	TGCAGTGCTAGAGCAGGGGCGGGGAACACTGAAGCTTTCTTT	CSARAGAGNTEAFF
TRBV3-1	TRBJ2-3	many	TRBD1	18	TGTGCCAGCAGCCAAGATAGGAGCAGGGGGACAGGCACAGATACGCAGTATTTT	CASSQDRSRGTGTDTQYF
TRBV24-1	TRBJ2-1	many	.	14	TGTGCCACCAGTGATTTGCGGGCGAACAATGAGCAGTTCTTC	CATSDLRANNEQFF
TRBV6-2/TRBV6-3	TRBJ2-5	many	TRBD2	20	TGTGCCAGCAGTTACTCGAATCTGGAGCGGGAGGACAGATTCCACGAGACCCAGTACTTC	CASSYSNLEREDRFHETQYF
TRBV28	TRBJ2-1	many	.	14	TGTGCCAGCAGTTCCGGCACCTGGGGTAATGAGCAGTTCTTC	CASSSGTWGNEQFF
TRBV19	TRBJ2-5	.	TRBD1	15	TGTGCCAGCCATCCCCAAGGACAGGGAAGGGAGACCCAGTACTTC	CASHPQGQGRETQYF
TRBV19	TRBJ1-5	few	.	15	TGTGCCAGTAGTTCGGGGGACGGTGGCAATCAGCCCCAGCATTTT	CASSSGDGGNQPQHF
TRBV28	TRBJ2-3	.	.	11	TGTGCCAGCACAAGCCGGTATACGCAGTATTTT	CASTSRYTQYF
TRBV4-2	TRBJ2-1	.	TRBD2	16	TGTGCCAGCAGCCAAGGAGGCGTCAGCGGGAGGGATGAGCAGTTCTTC	CASSQGGVSGRDEQFF
TRBV9	TRBJ2-3	few	TRBD1	15	TGTGCCAGCAGCGCGACAGGGGGGTACGCAGATACGCAGTATTTT	CASSATGGYADTQYF
TRBV20-1	TRBJ2-3	many	TRBD2	13	TGCAGTGCTGGGGGGGGAGCGCGAGATACGCAGTATTTT	CSAGGGARDTQYF
TRBV9	TRBJ2-5	.	.	16	TGTGCCAGCAGCGTAGATGACCGCGGAGGTTCGGAGACCCAGTACTTC	CASSVDDRGGSETQYF
TRBV30	TRBJ1-1	many	.	13	TGTGCCTGGAGTAAAGGGGCCGACACTGAAGCTTTCTTT	CAWSKGADTEAFF
TRBV7-8	TRBJ1-1	many	.	15	TGTGCCAGCAGCCTTAGCCTCGGTATGAACACTGAAGCTTTCTTT	CASSLSLGMNTEAFF
TRBV12-3/TRBV12-4	TRBJ1-1	many	TRBD1	14	TGTGCCAGCAGTATCTCAGGACAGGGCGTTGAAGCTTTCTTT	CASSISGQGVEAFF
TRBV7-2	TRBJ2-5	few	.	16	TGTGCCAGCACCCCATCCTTGGGGCCCGGATCGGAGACCCAGTACTTC	CASTPSLGPGSETQYF
TRBV19	TRBJ1-2	few	.	15	TGTGCCAGTAGTATTAGCGGGATACCTAACTATGGCTACACCTTC	CASSISGIPNYGYTF
TRBV3-1	TRBJ1-1	many	.	16	TGTGCCAGCAGCCAAGACGAGGGGATACGGCACACTGAAGCTTTCTTT	CASSQDEGIRHTEAFF
TRBV7-2	TRBJ2-5	.	.	15	TGTGCCAGCAGCTTAGCCGCAGGGGAGAGGGGGACCCAGTACTTC	CASSLAAGERGTQYF
TRBV6-1	TRBJ2-5	.	TRBD1	14	TGTGCCACCCAGGAGGACAGGGGGCGAGAGACCCAGTACTTC	CATQEDRGRETQYF
TRBV6-2/TRBV6-3	TRBJ2-7	many	TRBD2	14	TGTGCCAGCAGTGTTGCGGGAGGGCCTTGGGAGCAGTACTTC	CASSVAGGPWEQYF
TRBV28	TRBJ2-1	.	.	13	TGTGCCAGCAGGATGCAGGGTAGCAATGAGCAGTTCTTC	CASRMQGSNEQFF
TRBV3-1	TRBJ2-5	many	.	11	TGTGCCAGCAGCCGGCGGGAGACCCAGTACTTC	CASSRRETQYF
TRBV3-1	TRBJ2-1	many	.	15	TGTGCCAGCAGCAAAGACCCAAGCCCAACCGATGAGCAGTTCTTC	CASSKDPSPTDEQFF
TRBV6-5	TRBJ2-3	few	TRBD2	15	TGTGCCAGCAGTTACTCCGGCGGGAGTGCAGATACGCAGTATTTT	CASSYSGGSADTQYF
TRBV29-1	TRBJ2-6	.	TRBD1	16	TGCAGCGTTCAGACAGGGGGTTTCTCTGGGGCCAACGTCCTGACTTTC	CSVQTGGFSGANVLTF
TRBV3-1	TRBJ2-7	many	.	14	TGTGCCAGCAGCCAGACTGCGGGCTCCTACGAGCAGTACTTC	CASSQTAGSYEQYF
TRBV4-1	TRBJ1-2	many	TRBD1	16	TGCGCCAGCAGCCACCCTTCCTACAGGGGCTGGTATGGCTACACCTTC	CASSHPSYRGWYGYTF
TRBV20-1	TRBJ2-7	few	.	15	TGCAGTGCTAACCCTGGGGGAGTCGTCGGGAACGAGCAGTACTTC	CSANPGGVVGNEQYF
TRBV24-1	TRBJ2-5	.	TRBD1	13	TGTGCCACCGGGGCGGGACAGGGTGGGACCCAGTACTTC	CATGAGQGGTQYF
TRBV20-1	TRBJ2-2	many	.	12	TGCAGTGCATCCAGCCCTTTGGGGGAGCTGTTTTTT	CSASSPLGELFF
TRBV19	TRBJ2-7	.	TRBD1	15	TGTGCCCCCCCTGTTTTGGGGACAGGTTCGTTGGAGCAGTACTTC	CAPPVLGTGSLEQYF
TRBV19	TRBJ2-7	.	TRBD1	14	TGTGCCAGTAGCCCGGGACAGGGTTTGTCCGAGCAGTACTTC	CASSPGQGLSEQYF
TRBV12-3/TRBV12-4	TRBJ2-1	many	.	16	TGTGCCAGCAGCTCCCCCTTACTAAACTCCTACAATGAGCAGTTCTTC	CASSSPLLNSYNEQFF
TRBV6-2/TRBV6-3	TRBJ2-7	.	.	20	TGTGCCAGCAGTTACCGGCGGTTCACCGGAGGGGGCGCGGGCTCCTACGAGCAGTACTTC	CASSYRRFTGGGAGSYEQYF
TRBV20-1	TRBJ2-3	many	TRBD2	14	TGCTCCCTAGCGGGAGTCGTAGGGGCAGATACGCAGTATTTT	CSLAGVVGADTQYF
TRBV10-1	TRBJ2-1	.	.	17	TGCGCCAGCAGCAGCGGGCGGGTCCGAAGCTCCTACAATGAGCAGTTCTTC	CASSSGRVRSSYNEQFF
TRBV29-1	TRBJ1-3	many	TRBD1	17	TGCAGCGTTGAGCCCATTCAGGCAGGGGGCTGGGGAAACACCATATATTTT	CSVEPIQAGGWGNTIYF
TRBV6-2/TRBV6-3	TRBJ2-3	many	.	16	TGTGCCAGCAGTTATTCTACGATCTTAGCCACAGATACGCAGTATTTT	CASSYSTILATDTQYF
TRBV9	TRBJ2-1	many	TRBD2	16	TGTGCCAGCAGCTTTACCCGGGAGGTCAGCTACAATGAGCAGTTCTTC	CASSFTREVSYNEQFF
TRBV20-1	TRBJ2-1	.	.	12	TGCAGTGCGATCACAGGGATCAATGAGCAGTTCTTC	CSAITGINEQFF
TRBV28	TRBJ1-1	few	TRBD1	16	TGTGCCGGCACTCCTCGTCCCGGGACAGGGAACACTGAAGCTTTCTTT	CAGTPRPGTGNTEAFF
TRBV19	TRBJ2-3	.	TRBD1	15	TGTGCCAGTAGTAATGACAGGGGGCGCGCAGATACGCAGTATTTT	CASSNDRGRADTQYF
TRBV6-1	TRBJ2-3	.	TRBD2	14	TGTGCCAGCAGGACAGCGGGGGGGGGTGGTACGCAGTATTTT	CASRTAGGGGTQYF
TRBV9	TRBJ1-1	many	.	14	TGTGCCAGCAGCCCGCGGACTGAGGGTGGAGTAGCTTTCTTT	CASSPRTEGGVAFF
TRBV6-2/TRBV6-3	TRBJ2-7	many	.	14	TGTGCCAGCAGTAGACCGGACGGACCCCGCGAGCAGTACTTC	CASSRPDGPREQYF
TRBV24-1	TRBJ2-2	.	TRBD2	14	TGTGCCACAGGACTAGCGGGACCTCACGGGGAGCTGTTTTTT	CATGLAGPHGELFF
TRBV19	TRBJ2-7	.	.	15	TGTGCCAGTAGTATACTCGGCGGGTCTAGGAACGAGCAGTACTTC	CASSILGGSRNEQYF